These 9 T cell receptor beta chains were sequenced from one sample in a study of T cell repertoires in cytomegalovirus infection (dated by TCRdb to the late 2010s). The run used an Illumina HiSeq 1500. The public reads were reprocessed in TCRdb via fastp at Q25 and MiXCR, keeping in-frame beta chains. One record per CDR3 amino acid sequence lists the most common genes and DNA. The sample profile shows 150,000 to 200,000 distinct CDR3 sequences; approximately 14% of them were found once. 27% of the sample lies in the top ten. The sequenced sample was PBMCs. All receptors come from a human donor in good health (CMV status not recorded). Some clones in this sample may be carry-over from other donors' samples.

This clonotype was detected only a few times. The chain couples TRBV20-1 to TRBJ2-7; 7 bases match TRBD1. The V segment lost 0 bases and the J segment 3 bases; nucleotides outside the gene matches: 5. The CDR3 has 14 residues. Per the germline V gene, CDR1 is DFQATT and CDR2 is SNEGSKA (reference sequence). CDR3 loop: CSARDPRQGYEQYF. For the CDR3, the DNA is TGCAGTGCTAGAGATCCCCGACAGGGCTACGAGCAGTACTTC.

Only a few counts were recorded for this clonotype. V and J are TRBV6-5 and TRBJ1-4; TRBD1 agrees at 9 bases. Germline CDR1 MNHEY, CDR2 SVGAGI. This CDR3 region has 15 residues. V trimming: 5 bases; J trimming: 8 bases; junction bases outside the gene matches: 9. The CDR3 sequence is CASSPGTGRLEKLFF. In nucleotides, the CDR3 is TGTGCCAGCAGTCCAGGGACAGGGAGGTTAGAAAAACTGTTTTTT.

This clonotype was found many times. V usage is TRBV11-2 and J usage is TRBJ2-3; TRBD2 agrees at 9 bases. This CDR3 is built from 15 residues. The ends lost 3 bases at V and 1 base at J; junction bases unmatched: 2. Germline V gene sequence: CDR1 SGHAT, CDR2 FQNNGV. CDR3 nucleotides: TGTGCCAGCAGCTTCCGCGGGGGGGGCACAGATACGCAGTATTTT. Amino acid sequence: CASSFRGGGTDTQYF.

Sample share makes this clonotype medium-sized. The chain employs TRBV7-2 and TRBJ1-3; D ambiguous. CDR1 is SGHTA, CDR2 FQGNSA, per germline. V lost 1 base and J 2 bases, leaving 6 bases between the germline ends. There are 14 residues in the CDR3. The CDR3 DNA reads as TGTGCCAGCAGCTTAGGGGGAACTGGAAACACCATATATTTT. Amino acids: CASSLGGTGNTIYF. The full variable domain, in which reference TRBV7-2 and TRBJ1-3 provide the parts outside the CDR3, is GAGVSQSPSNKVTEKGKDVELRCDPISGHTALYWYRQSLGQGLEFLIYFQGNSAPDKSGLPSDRFSAERTGGSVSTLTIQRTQQEDSAVYLCASSLGGTGNTIYFGEGSWLTVV.

This clonotype was counted at least ten times. This sequence joins TRBV7-8 and TRBJ2-2, with 7 bases identical to TRBD2. CDR3 length: 17 amino acids. Germline lookup yields CDR1 SGHVS and CDR2 FQNEAQ. V shed 6 bases, J shed 0 bases, and the junction held 10 bases outside the gene matches. The CDR3 DNA sequence: TGTGCCAGCAGTTCCGGACTAGAGTACGCGAACACCGGGGAGCTGTTTTTT. Encoded protein: CASSSGLEYANTGELFF. Based on the CDR3 plus reference TRBV7-8 and TRBJ2-2, the full variable domain is GAGVSQSPRYKVAKRGQDVALRCDPISGHVSLFWYQQALGQGPEFLTYFQNEAQLDKSGLPSDRFFAERPEGSVSTLKIQRTQQEDSAVYLCASSSGLEYANTGELFFGEGSRLTVL.

This clonotype was recorded many times. The chain is built from TRBV12-3 or TRBV12-4 and TRBJ1-6; a weak D match, TRBD1 (5 bases). The CDR3 runs 15 residues. Between the trimmed V and J ends, which lost 0 bases and 10 bases, there was a span of 13 bases. CDR3 in DNA: TGTGCCAGCAGTTTAGCGGGACGGCCTGACTCACCCCTCCACTTT. This codes for CASSLAGRPDSPLHF.

This clonotype occurred many times. Here the CDR3 reads CASSQGGLAIYEQFF. CDR3 DNA: TGCGCCAGCAGCCAGGGGGGACTAGCTATATATGAGCAGTTCTTC. The V call is TRBV4-1, the J call TRBJ2-1; 9 nucleotides agree with TRBD2. The CDR3 is 15 amino acids. With V trimmed by 3 bases and J by 8 bases, 8 bases remained unmatched. From germline, CDR1 is MGHRA and CDR2 YSYEKL.

There are many counts of this clonotype. The V call is TRBV7-2, the J call TRBJ2-1; a possible D gene is TRBD2 (5 bases). V was trimmed by 5 bases and J by 4 bases, leaving 9 bases between them. The CDR3 totals 13 residues. Germline CDR1 SGHTA, CDR2 FQGNSA. CDR3 residues: CASSRTRYNEQFF. DNA for the CDR3: TGTGCCAGCAGCCGTACTAGGTACAATGAGCAGTTCTTC.

This clonotype was seen at least ten times. This rearrangement joins TRBV20-1 to TRBJ2-1, with D possibly TRBD1 on 6 matching bases. The CDR3 contains 15 residues. The germline V and J ends were trimmed by 3 bases and 0 bases, with 12 bases remaining between them. Germline values: CDR1 DFQATT, CDR2 SNEGSKA (reference sequence). The CDR3 region has the DNA TGCAGTGCTAGGGGGAAACAGGGCTCCTACAATGAGCAGTTCTTC. Its protein product is CSARGKQGSYNEQFF.